A single sample is the source of the 21 T cell receptor beta chains below, sequenced in a study of spatial heterogeneity in lung cancer. Study observations and caveats: Mutation tallies in tumors tracked expanded intratumoral alpha and beta TCR counts.

TCRdb fed the 5' RACE reads into MiXCR, producing one record per CDR3 protein. The table has about 10,000 distinct CDR3 sequences, less than 65% seen once. Which antigens these TCRs recognize remains unknown. Noted time point: sample taken at primary tumor resection. This material consisted of lung tumor tissue, taken at surgery. These receptors came from a female donor with early-stage non-small cell lung cancer.

On this clonotype itself: This beta chain is a stray sequence in a library constructed for alpha chains; its clone size is not meaningful. This chain joins TRBV28 and TRBJ2-2; a weak D match, TRBD2 (6 bases). Germline-derived CDR1 and CDR2 are MDHEN and SYDVKM. The V and J ends lost 6 bases and 1 base respectively, with 15 bases between them. This CDR3 region has 16 residues. Written as DNA, the CDR3 is TGTGCCAGCAGATTGGGACTGTACATGAACACCGGGGAGCTGTTTTTT. Protein sequence: CASRLGLYMNTGELFF.

To note about this clonotype: This beta chain is a stray read from a library made for alpha chains; its abundance is not meaningful. The chain employs TRBV6-5 and TRBJ2-4; 9 bases align to TRBD1. Germline CDR1 MNHEY, CDR2 SVGAGI. Trimming removed 2 bases from V and 9 bases from J; junction bases left unmatched: 8. This CDR3 comprises 15 residues. The CDR3 coding sequence is TGTGCCAGCAGTTACCAGGGACAGGGTTATGGCATTCAGTACTTC. It codes for CASSYQGQGYGIQYF.

By share, this clonotype ranks as large (0.1 to 1%). This beta chain is off target for a library built for alpha chains, so its abundance means little. The J gene is TRBJ1-5, the V gene TRBV12-3 or TRBV12-4, with a weak D call TRBD1 (6 bases). V was cut by 2 bases and J by 6 bases, with 17 bases left in between. This CDR3 is built from 16 residues. The CDR3 here is CASSLIPGGSGQPQHF. The DNA for the CDR3 is TGTGCCAGCAGTTTAATTCCCGGGGGCAGCGGTCAGCCCCAGCATTTT.

Concerning this clonotype itself: This beta chain slipped into a library made for alpha chains as a stray read, so its size is not meaningful. The chain's CDR3 is CSAREGQSNQPQHF. In DNA, the CDR3 is TGCAGTGCTAGAGAGGGACAAAGCAATCAGCCCCAGCATTTT. The chain links TRBV20-1 to TRBJ1-5, with D perhaps TRBD1 (6 bases). Germline loops: CDR1 DFQATT, CDR2 SNEGSKA (reference sequence). The CDR3 is 14 residues long. Trimming stripped 0 bases from V and 1 base from J, with 7 bases between.

As for this clonotype: The library was built for alpha chains, so this beta chain is an off-target read and its size means little. This rearrangement joins TRBV3-1 to TRBJ2-7; TRBD1 is a possible D gene (6 bases). This CDR3 contains 13 residues. V lost 8 bases to trimming and J lost 3 bases, with 14 bases between them. Germline CDR1 is LGHDT and CDR2 is YNNKEL (reference sequence). The CDR3: CASSLAGVYEQYF. The CDR3 DNA reads as TGTGCCAGCTCCTTGGCAGGGGTCTACGAGCAGTACTTC.

This clonotype was seen a handful of times. A library made for alpha chains picked up this beta chain off target, so its size means little. V gene TRBV6-5 combines with J gene TRBJ1-2, with D unclear. The germline V gene has CDR1 MNHEY and CDR2 SVGAGI. Between the trimmed V and J ends, which lost 6 bases and 8 bases, there was a span of 16 bases. The CDR3 runs to 13 residues. The CDR3 coding sequence is TGTGCCAGCAGCCCTGGGTCTCCGGGAGGCTACACCTTC. Translated, it gives CASSPGSPGGYTF.

As to this clonotype: This beta chain is off target for a library built for alpha chains, so its abundance means little. The chain links TRBV5-4 to TRBJ2-3, with TRBD2 matching 9 bases. Germline V gene lookup returns CDR1 SGHNT and CDR2 YYREEE (reference sequence). The CDR3 extends over 15 amino acids. J lost 2 bases, V lost 2 bases, and 3 bases had no gene match. In DNA form, the CDR3 reads TGTGCCAGCAGCTTCGCGGGGGGGGCCACAGATACGCAGTATTTT. Encoded protein: CASSFAGGATDTQYF.

A word on this clonotype: In a library made to pick up alpha chains, this beta chain is a stray read with a size that means little. The J gene is TRBJ2-2, the V gene TRBV29-1; the match to TRBD2 covers 9 bases. This CDR3 spans 14 amino acids. CDR1 and CDR2 from the germline V gene are SQVTM and ANQGSEA. V trimming: 7 bases; J trimming: 5 bases; junction bases outside the gene matches: 8. The CDR3 sequence is CSAQRGAYTGELFF. In DNA, the CDR3 is TGCAGCGCCCAGCGGGGGGCATATACCGGGGAGCTGTTTTTT.

This clonotype is medium-sized within its sample. For a library built for alpha chains, this beta chain is a stray read; little rests on its size. The CDR3 DNA follows: TGTGCCAGCAGCTCTCGGACAGGGGGTCTCGCCGCTTTCTTT. Amino acid sequence: CASSSRTGGLAAFF. The chain uses TRBV7-9 and TRBJ1-1; 10 bases are a match to TRBD1. J gave up 11 bases and V 4 bases, and 10 bases lay outside the gene matches. Germline CDR1 is SEHNR and CDR2 is FQNEAQ (reference sequence). This CDR3 contains 14 residues.

Points on this clonotype: This beta chain is an off-target read within a library intended for alpha chains, so its frequency means little. The V gene is TRBV6-1, the J gene TRBJ2-7; D gene uncertain. The length of the CDR3 is 12 residues. Trimming took off 5 bases at V and 2 bases at J, with 7 bases between the two ends. Germline CDR1 and CDR2: MNHNS and SASEGT. The CDR3 sequence is CASSPITYEQYF. The CDR3 DNA reads TGTGCCAGCAGTCCCATTACCTACGAGCAGTACTTC.

Of note for this clonotype: Because this beta chain is a stray read in a library intended to capture alpha chains, its abundance should not be given much weight. The chain links TRBV7-2 to TRBJ2-1; 13 bases match TRBD2. V shed 5 bases, J shed 9 bases, and the junction held 7 bases outside the gene matches. The CDR3 loop spans 15 amino acids. The germline V gene encodes CDR1 SGHTA and CDR2 FQGNSA. This chain's CDR3 is CASSPRLAGGFEQFF. The CDR3 region has the DNA TGTGCCAGCAGCCCACGACTAGCGGGGGGATTTGAGCAGTTCTTC. Filled out from reference TRBV7-2 and TRBJ2-1, the complete variable domain reads GAGVSQSPSNKVTEKGKDVELRCDPISGHTALYWYRQSLGQGLEFLIYFQGNSAPDKSGLPSDRFSAERTGGSVSTLTIQRTQQEDSAVYLCASSPRLAGGFEQFFGPGTRLTVL.

Only a few counts were recorded for this clonotype. This beta chain is a stray sequence in a library constructed for alpha chains; its clone size is not meaningful. The chain couples TRBV7-2 to TRBJ2-1; 7 positions agree with TRBD2. The CDR3 has 13 residues. The V gene end was trimmed by 6 bases and the J gene end by 15 bases; junction bases not matched to a gene: 14. Germline CDR1 SGHTA, CDR2 FQGNSA. DNA for the CDR3: TGTGCCAGCAGACCCGACCCCGGGACTACGCCGTTCTTC. Its protein product is CASRPDPGTTPFF.

A remark on this clonotype: This beta chain is a stray read from a library made for alpha chains; its abundance is not meaningful. The chain combines TRBV20-1 with TRBJ2-3; possibly TRBD1 for D (5 bases). Trimming stripped 6 bases from V and 2 bases from J, with 18 bases between. The CDR3 is 15 residues long. Germline CDR1 reads DFQATT; CDR2 reads SNEGSKA (reference sequence). The CDR3 DNA is TGCAGTGCCCAGGGCCGGTCCGGGCCCACAGATACGCAGTATTTT. Protein sequence: CSAQGRSGPTDTQYF.

A remark on this clonotype: A library made for alpha chains picked up this beta chain off target, so its size means little. This sequence joins TRBV20-1 and TRBJ1-5; D not resolved. V gave up 0 bases and J gave up 0 bases, with 3 bases separating them. The germline CDR1 and CDR2 sequences are DFQATT and SNEGSKA (reference sequence). The CDR3 covers 13 residues. CDR3 in amino acids: CSARENSNQPQHF. CDR3 nucleotide sequence: TGCAGTGCTAGAGAAAATAGCAATCAGCCCCAGCATTTT.

With respect to this clonotype: This beta chain is an off-target read within a library intended for alpha chains, so its frequency means little. This chain links TRBV7-2 with TRBJ1-3, with TRBD1 as a possible D gene (6 bases). V shed 4 bases and J shed 4 bases, with 14 bases lying between them. Germline-derived CDR1 and CDR2 are SGHTA and FQGNSA. This CDR3 spans 15 amino acids. This chain's CDR3 is CASSSRGLGGNTIYF. Written as DNA, the CDR3 is TGTGCCAGCAGCTCCAGGGGACTAGGGGGAAACACCATATATTTT.

As regards this clonotype: A library made for alpha chains picked up this beta chain off target, so its size means little. The rearrangement uses TRBV4-1 and TRBJ1-6, with 8 positions matching TRBD1. Germline CDR1 reads MGHRA; CDR2 reads YSYEKL. After removal of 4 bases from V and 5 bases from J, the junction contained 7 bases not matched to a gene. CDR3 size: 16 residues. CDR3 nucleotides: TGCGCCAGCAGCCTATCTCCGGACAGGGATAATTCACCCCTCCACTTT. This gives the protein CASSLSPDRDNSPLHF.

Notes on this clonotype: For a library built for alpha chains, this beta chain is a stray read; little rests on its size. This sequence joins TRBV12-3 or TRBV12-4 and TRBJ2-1; a possible D gene is TRBD1 (5 bases). The V gene lost 1 base and the J gene lost 7 bases, with 11 bases spanning the gap. The CDR3 covers 14 residues. The CDR3 nucleotides are TGTGCCAGCAGTTTAGGGGGCGTATTGAATGAGCAGTTCTTC. It codes for CASSLGGVLNEQFF.

Of note for this clonotype: This beta chain appears as a stray read in a library generated for alpha chains; its size is not informative. The chain recombines TRBV29-1 with TRBJ2-7, with D unresolved. V lost 3 bases to trimming and J lost 2 bases, with 5 bases between them. The length of the CDR3 is 11 residues. The V gene's germline CDR1 is SQVTM and CDR2 ANQGSEA. The chain's CDR3 is CSVEAAYEQYF. As DNA, the CDR3 is TGCAGCGTTGAGGCAGCCTACGAGCAGTACTTC.

This clonotype is deemed medium-sized. This beta chain came through as a stray read in a library set up for alpha chains, and its size says little. The chain carries TRBV2 and TRBJ2-2; TRBD2 matches at 9 bases. CDR1 and CDR2 (germline): SNHLY, FYNNEI. V gave up 5 bases and J gave up 4 bases; unmatched junction bases: 8. This CDR3 has 16 residues. CDR3 sequence: CASSFGGGAGTGELFF. The CDR3 nucleotides read TGTGCCAGCAGTTTCGGCGGGGGGGCTGGCACCGGGGAGCTGTTTTTT.

This clonotype was detected only a few times. This beta chain is a stray read from a library made for alpha chains; its abundance is not meaningful. This chain links TRBV12-3 or TRBV12-4 with TRBJ2-7, with 8 bases aligning to TRBD1. The CDR3 is 14 amino acids. V gave up 5 bases and J gave up 5 bases; unmatched junction bases: 8. The CDR3, as DNA: TGTGCCAGCAGTCACACAGGGGGGATGAACGAGCAGTACTTC. It is translated as CASSHTGGMNEQYF.

Notes on this clonotype: A library prepared for alpha chains yielded this beta chain as an off-target read; its size is of little meaning. This sequence joins TRBV6-5 and TRBJ2-5; D remains unclear. This CDR3 has 14 amino acids. The germline V gene encodes CDR1 MNHEY and CDR2 SVGAGI. V was cut by 0 bases and J by 2 bases, with 7 bases left in between. CDR3 residues: CASSYSASQETQYF. CDR3 nucleotide sequence: TGTGCCAGCAGTTACTCCGCCTCGCAAGAGACCCAGTACTTC.